A selection of T cell receptor beta chains follows, all from one sample in a study of OX40 agonist ivuxolimab in advanced cancers. Sequenced by immunoSEQ multiplex PCR; TCRdb stores in-frame clones only, minus some. The sample lists some 110,000 clones, about nine tenths seen once, with approximately 0.52% in the top ten. Material: CD4+ or CD8+ T cells sorted from blood, obtained in a trial of the OX40 agonist ivuxolimab. The origin of the receptors is an adult with an advanced solid tumor such as melanoma, head and neck, liver or kidney cancer. Each CDR3 is given with its conserved first and last residue. Expanded clones get a size class; other rows say once, few or many, or leave the size out.

TRBV11-2,TRBJ2-5,12,NA,CASSLVQETQYF
TRBV12-1,TRBJ1-3,16,NA,CASSFGWDRTENTIYF
TRBV4-3,TRBJ2-1,16,NA,CASSQATGSSYNEQFF
TRBV5-1,TRBJ2-3,17,NA,CASSSMTGTTSTDTQYF
TRBV5-1,TRBJ2-1,16,once,CASSLSLAGGLNEQFF
TRBV28,TRBJ1-4,15,NA,CASSLYSSLGEKLFF
TRBV19,TRBJ2-4,14,NA,CASSPRTGENIQYF
TRBV28,TRBJ1-2,11,few,CASRGTIPPTF
TRBV2,TRBJ1-2,10,once,CASKSASYTF
TRBV6-5,TRBJ1-2,15,NA,CASRYRDRGIGGYTF
TRBV19,TRBJ2-2,15,NA,CASSMIRAGTGELFF
TRBV4-1,TRBJ2-1,16,NA,CASSHGQGALLNEQFF
TRBV30,TRBJ1-5,14,NA,CAWSAPTGKQPQHF
TRBV10-1,TRBJ2-1,22,NA,CASSVFSSGGPCPWPPDNEQFF
TRBV28,TRBJ2-7,14,NA,CASSSGTGVDEQYF
TRBV2,TRBJ1-6,15,few,CASLFEAVRNSPLHF
TRBV5-6,TRBJ2-3,15,NA,CASHAGTGRADTQYF
TRBV19,TRBJ2-7,15,NA,CASSISRGVSYEQYF
TRBV5-4,TRBJ1-2,14,NA,CASSSEGAIWGYTF
TRBV2,TRBJ2-3,14,NA,CASSGQSSTDTQYF
TRBV2,TRBJ2-1,12,NA,CASSPLPDEQFF
TRBV7-8,TRBJ1-2,17,once,CASSLPGQGTPNYGYTF
TRBV30,TRBJ2-7,14,NA,CAWRKGEGFYEQYF
TRBV7-9,TRBJ1-3,18,NA,CASIDELGQATSGNTIYF
TRBV9,TRBJ2-3,15,NA,CASSLGRVGTDTQYF
TRBV5-4,TRBJ2-5,14,NA,CASSQPGGQETQYF
TRBV7-9,TRBJ1-6,14,NA,CASSQGTGGSPLHF
TRBV7-2,TRBJ2-4,15,NA,CASSLDFGAKNIQYF
TRBV18,TRBJ2-1,15,NA,CASSPNRVTYNEQFF
TRBV6-4,TRBJ2-1,15,NA,CASEGETSSYNEQFF
TRBV28,TRBJ1-6,14,few,CASRLPGPGSPLHF
TRBV28,TRBJ1-1,14,NA,CASSSGGSNTEAFF
TRBV5-1,TRBJ2-7,13,NA,CASSLDRGYEQYF
TRBV4-3,TRBJ2-7,15,NA,CASSQQGIGSYEQYF
TRBV9,TRBJ1-2,12,NA,CASSLDGNGYTF
TRBV27,TRBJ2-4,15,NA,CASISPGAGQNIQYF
TRBV7-9,TRBJ2-3,17,NA,CASSLALGAGGTDTQYF
TRBV6-1,TRBJ2-1,14,once,CASSAGDRGGEQFF
TRBV6-5,TRBJ1-1,14,NA,CASSLGGANTEAFF
TRBV28,TRBJ2-1,17,NA,CASSAPGETANYNEQFF